The 3 T cell receptor beta chains reported below all come from one sample, sequenced in a study of blood T cell repertoires in COVID-19. Clones were sequenced by immunoSEQ multiplex PCR, and TCRdb holds only the in-frame ones, with some missing. The sample contains 300,000 to 450,000 clones, around 85% of which appear only once. Source material: peripheral blood. These receptors were collected from a woman under 30 with acute or convalescent COVID-19.

The chain uses TRBV4-2 and TRBJ1-2, with TRBD1 matching 8 bases. V lost 2 bases to trimming and J lost 2 bases; unmatched junction nucleotides: 7. CDR3 size: 16 residues. Germline V gene sequence: CDR1 LGHNA, CDR2 YNFKEQ. The CDR3 nucleotides are TGTGCCAGCAGCCAAAGGACAGGGCATGAGAACTATGGCTACACCTTC. Its protein is CASSQRTGHENYGYTF.

The rearrangement links TRBV6-5 to TRBJ2-7; 7 nucleotides agree with TRBD2. CDR1 and CDR2 from the germline V gene are MNHEY and SVGAGI. V shed 5 bases and J 7 bases; nucleotides not matched to a gene: 11. The CDR3 has 14 amino acids. Written as DNA, the CDR3 is TGTGCCAGCAGTCGGCGGGAGAAAGTTAGAGAGCAGTACTTC. Translated, it gives CASSRREKVREQYF.

The chain carries TRBV29-1 and TRBJ2-7; tentatively, D is TRBD1 (5 bases). CDR1 SQVTM and CDR2 ANQGSEA come from the germline V gene. The CDR3 has 13 amino acids. V was clipped by 7 bases and J by 3 bases, with 16 bases between them. This chain's CDR3 is CSAGLQDNYEQYF. The CDR3, as DNA: TGCAGCGCCGGGCTCCAGGACAACTACGAGCAGTACTTC.